This TCR beta chain was profiled in a study of regulatory T cells in long-lasting Graves disease. Study context: The definition of persistent Graves' disease was over 5 years of antithyroid drugs with positive TSH receptor antibodies.

CDR1 is DFQATT and CDR2 is SNEGSKA in the germline V gene (reference sequence). This CDR3 has 15 amino acids. V shed 3 bases and J shed 0 bases, with 12 bases lying between them. Investigators prepared the TCR beta libraries by applying iRepertoire HTBI primers and Arm-PCR of CDR3 regions. TCRdb re-derived calls from the multiplex PCR reads in MiXCR, one entry per CDR3 protein. The table has some 470,000 distinct CDR3 sequences, 20% to 25% seen once. The time point was: persistent/refractory GD, antithyroid drugs over 5 years with positive TRAb. From PBMCs, RNA was extracted and then used to make the TCR library. An endocrinology unit in Xi'an, China, supplied the patients.

The TCR sequence derives from a female donor with Graves disease. J is TRBJ1-5 and V is TRBV20-1; D uncertain. The source material was peripheral blood mononuclear cells (PBMCs), sampled when the disease was refractory, from a patient treated with antithyroid drugs. CDR3 nucleotide sequence: TGCAGTGCTAGTCCCTATGCAGGTAGCAATCAGCCCCAGCATTTT. This translates into CSASPYAGSNQPQHF.